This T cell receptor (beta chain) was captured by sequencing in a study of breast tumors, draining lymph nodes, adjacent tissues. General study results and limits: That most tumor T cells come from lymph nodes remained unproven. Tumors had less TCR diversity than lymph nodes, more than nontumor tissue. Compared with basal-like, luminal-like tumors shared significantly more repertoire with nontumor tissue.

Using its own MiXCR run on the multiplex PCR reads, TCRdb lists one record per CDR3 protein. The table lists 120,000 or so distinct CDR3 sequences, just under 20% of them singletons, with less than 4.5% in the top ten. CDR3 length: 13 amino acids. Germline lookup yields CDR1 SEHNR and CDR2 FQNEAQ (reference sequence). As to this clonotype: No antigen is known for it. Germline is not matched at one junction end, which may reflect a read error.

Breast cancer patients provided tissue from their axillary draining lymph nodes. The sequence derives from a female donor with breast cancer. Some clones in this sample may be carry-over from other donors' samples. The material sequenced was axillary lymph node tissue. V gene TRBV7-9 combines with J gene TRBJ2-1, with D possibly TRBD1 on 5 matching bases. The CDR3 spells CASRKGPYSEQFF. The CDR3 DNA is TGTGCCAGCAGGAAGGGGCCGTACAGTGAGCAGTTCTTC.